Shown below are 10 T cell receptor beta chains from a single sample sequenced in a study of cytomegalovirus exposure and HLA in healthy donors. The primer mix had 60 Vbeta and 13 Jbeta primers. Assay: immunoSEQ multiplex PCR; the TCRdb copy retains only in-frame clones and omits some. Among 120,000 to 150,000 clones listed, 72% were seen once. The sample comprised PBMCs. The source is a man aged 40-49 years in good health and CMV-seronegative.

This sequence joins TRBV2 and TRBJ1-1; 9 nucleotides align to TRBD1. CDR1 and CDR2 from the germline V gene are SNHLY and FYNNEI. The CDR3 runs 14 residues. J gave up 4 bases and V 11 bases, and 11 bases lay outside the gene matches. The CDR3 reads CAGTTGGEGTEAFF. The CDR3 nucleotides are TGTGCCGGTACAACAGGGGGCGAGGGCACTGAAGCTTTCTTT.

V gene TRBV5-6 combines with J gene TRBJ2-5; a possible D gene is TRBD2 (6 bases). Germline assignment: CDR1 SGHDT and CDR2 YYEEEE. Trimming took off 3 bases at V and 4 bases at J, with 13 bases between the two ends. This CDR3 contains 14 residues. The CDR3 loop is CASSSGGVGETQYF. The CDR3, as DNA: TGTGCCAGCAGCTCCGGCGGGGTGGGAGAGACCCAGTACTTC.

The gene calls are TRBV19 and TRBJ2-1; D gene ambiguous. The V and J ends lost 5 bases and 0 bases respectively, with 11 bases between them. Germline V CDR1 and CDR2: LNHDA, SQIVND (reference sequence). This CDR3 is built from 15 residues. CDR3 DNA: TGTGCCAGTAGTTTTGACATTAGCTCCTACAATGAGCAGTTCTTC. Residues: CASSFDISSYNEQFF.

J is TRBJ2-3 and V is TRBV9; D is uncertain. The germline gives CDR1 SGDLS, CDR2 YYNGEE. The length of the CDR3 is 12 residues. The V end lost 3 bases, the J end lost 8 bases, and 10 bases lay between the germline ends. The CDR3 loop reads CASSAHSGTQYF. In DNA form, the CDR3 reads TGTGCCAGCAGCGCCCACTCAGGTACGCAGTATTTT.

This clone occurred a few times. The gene calls are TRBV6-5 and TRBJ2-3; 7 positions agree with TRBD2. CDR1 MNHEY and CDR2 SVGAGI come from the germline V gene. This CDR3 contains 16 residues. V gave up 0 bases and J gave up 1 base; unmatched junction bases: 4. The CDR3 protein is CASSYSTSGGTDTQYF. CDR3 sequence (DNA): TGTGCCAGCAGTTACTCCACCAGCGGGGGCACAGATACGCAGTATTTT.

J is TRBJ2-7 and V is TRBV11-2; 9 nucleotides agree with TRBD1. This CDR3 has 15 amino acids. J lost 5 bases, V lost 3 bases, and 8 bases had no gene match. Germline V gives CDR1 SGHAT, CDR2 FQNNGV. The CDR3 region is CASSFTGGRFNEQYF. The CDR3 DNA sequence: TGTGCCAGCAGCTTTACAGGGGGCAGGTTCAACGAGCAGTACTTC.

The chain uses TRBV5-1 and TRBJ2-7; perhaps TRBD1 as D (5 bases). The V gene lost 0 bases and the J gene lost 4 bases, with 14 bases spanning the gap. Germline loops: CDR1 SGHRS, CDR2 YFSETQ. CDR3 size: 15 residues. CDR3 sequence (DNA): TGCGCCAGCAGCTTGGCCGCCGACAGATTTTACGAGCAGTACTTC. It translates to CASSLAADRFYEQYF.

This sequence joins TRBV7-2 and TRBJ2-7; 9 bases line up with TRBD2. Trimming at V came to 2 bases and at J to 3 bases, leaving 14 bases not matched to a gene. CDR3 size: 18 residues. The V gene's germline CDR1 is SGHTA and CDR2 FQGNSA. CDR3 DNA: TGTGCCAGCAGCTTATATATTAGCGGGAGCACCACTGGCTACGAGCAGTACTTC. Translation: CASSLYISGSTTGYEQYF.

The V and J genes are TRBV5-1 and TRBJ2-2, with D perhaps TRBD2 (5 bases). Germline loops: CDR1 SGHRS, CDR2 YFSETQ. Trimming cost V 0 bases and J 2 bases, with 11 bases left between them. The CDR3 runs to 16 residues. The CDR3 DNA follows: TGCGCCAGCAGCTTGGCGGGGTTGCGTAACACCGGGGAGCTGTTTTTT. This encodes CASSLAGLRNTGELFF.

The chain combines TRBV6-1 with TRBJ1-2, with 9 bases lining up with TRBD1. V dropped 2 bases and J dropped 2; count of bases not matched to a gene: 3. CDR3 length: 15 amino acids. CDR1 is MNHNS, CDR2 SASEGT, per germline. The chain's CDR3 is CASSELGQGNYGYTF. CDR3 coding DNA: TGTGCCAGCAGTGAACTAGGACAGGGGAACTATGGCTACACCTTC.